This entry lists 25 T cell receptor beta chains sequenced from one sample in a study of blood T cell repertoires in COVID-19. Some clones are missing from TCRdb's copy, which holds only in-frame ones; the method was immunoSEQ multiplex PCR. Among 40,000 or so clones, approximately 86% were seen once, and the ten largest hold 4.8%. The specimen sequenced was peripheral blood. The receptor source for this set is a man aged 45-65 years with active COVID-19.

The rearrangement uses TRBV11-3 and TRBJ2-3; D gene ambiguous. V shed 0 bases and J shed 6 bases, with 13 bases lying between them. CDR3 length equals 15 residues. Germline V lookup: CDR1 SGHNT, CDR2 YENEEA. CDR3 loop: CASSLEGRPGDTQYF. In DNA form, the CDR3 reads TGTGCCAGCAGCTTAGAGGGCAGACCAGGTGATACGCAGTATTTT. The variable domain in full, with the rest retrieved from reference TRBV11-3 and TRBJ2-3, is EAGVVQSPRYKIIEKKQPVAFWCNPISGHNTLYWYLQNLGQGPELLIRYENEEAVDDSQLPKDRFSAERLKGVDSTLKIQPAELGDSAVYLCASSLEGRPGDTQYFGPGTRLTVL.

This chain links TRBV19 with TRBJ2-7, with TRBD1 matching 7 bases. V was pared by 6 bases and J by 0 bases, with 2 bases of the junction left unmatched. The CDR3 is made up of 13 amino acids. Germline-derived CDR1 and CDR2 are LNHDA and SQIVND (reference sequence). CDR3 bases: TGTGCCAGTAGCCGGGACAGCTCCTACGAGCAGTACTTC. It translates to CASSRDSSYEQYF.

The J gene is TRBJ1-2, the V gene TRBV28; D ambiguous. Germline V lookup: CDR1 MDHEN, CDR2 SYDVKM. The CDR3 is 12 residues long. The V end lost 11 bases, the J end lost 3 bases, and 13 bases lay between the germline ends. CDR3 region: CAVLVGDYGYTF. CDR3 bases: TGTGCCGTCTTGGTCGGGGACTATGGCTACACCTTC.

The V and J genes are TRBV7-6 and TRBJ2-3, with 9 bases aligning to TRBD2. Unmatched junction bases numbered 2, after V lost 2 bases and J lost 2 bases. The germline V gene encodes CDR1 SGHVS and CDR2 FNYEAQ. The CDR3 is made up of 15 amino acids. CDR3 nucleotide sequence: TGTGCCAGCAGCTTATCTAGCGGGACCACAGATACGCAGTATTTT. Protein sequence: CASSLSSGTTDTQYF.

The rearrangement uses TRBV10-3 and TRBJ1-2, with D possibly being TRBD1 (6 bases). V lost 2 bases, J lost 6 bases, and 10 bases lay in between. The CDR3 extends over 13 amino acids. Germline V CDR1 and CDR2: ENHRY, SYGVKD. CDR3 loop: CAISETGFDGYTF. The DNA of the CDR3 is TGTGCCATCAGTGAGACAGGGTTCGATGGCTACACCTTC.

The chain employs TRBV19 and TRBJ2-2; TRBD1 agrees at 10 bases. Germline CDR1 is LNHDA and CDR2 is SQIVND (reference sequence). The CDR3 consists of 14 residues. Trimming cost V 7 bases and J 5 bases; bases outside gene matches: 4. The CDR3 region is CASTRTGGTGELFF. DNA of the CDR3: TGTGCCAGTACGAGGACAGGGGGTACCGGGGAGCTGTTTTTT.

The chain is built from TRBV18 and TRBJ1-5; 9 bases match TRBD1. Germline V CDR1 and CDR2: KGHSH, LQKENI. Germline trimming cut 1 base from V and 4 bases from J; bases unmatched to any gene: 2. The CDR3 runs 15 residues. In DNA, the CDR3 is TGTGCCAGCTCACCACAGGGACAGGGTAATCAGCCCCAGCATTTT. It is translated as CASSPQGQGNQPQHF.

The gene calls are TRBV7-7 and TRBJ2-5, with 8 nucleotides matching TRBD2. In germline, CDR1 is SSHAT, CDR2 FNYEAQ (reference sequence). CDR3 size: 16 residues. The V segment lost 6 bases and the J segment 0 bases; nucleotides outside the gene matches: 9. This CDR3 is CASSLGGGTHQETQYF. The CDR3 DNA follows: TGTGCCAGCAGTCTCGGGGGGGGGACCCACCAAGAGACCCAGTACTTC.

The chain carries TRBV2 and TRBJ1-1, with 8 bases identical to TRBD1. J gave up 5 bases and V 7 bases, and 6 bases lay outside the gene matches. This CDR3 has 13 residues. Per the germline V gene, CDR1 is SNHLY and CDR2 is FYNNEI. In nucleotides, the CDR3 is TGTGCCAGCATCTTGGACAGGGCTACTGAAGCTTTCTTT. It encodes CASILDRATEAFF. The full variable domain, completed using reference TRBV2 and TRBJ1-1, is EPEVTQTPSHQVTQMGQEVILRCVPISNHLYFYWYRQILGQKVEFLVSFYNNEISEKSEIFDDQFSVERPDGSNFTLKIRSTKLEDSAMYFCASILDRATEAFFGQGTRLTVV.

The J gene is TRBJ2-7, the V gene TRBV10-3; no reliable D call. This CDR3 has 13 amino acids. The germline gives CDR1 ENHRY, CDR2 SYGVKD. With 3 bases removed from V and 3 bases from J, the gap between germline ends came to 9 bases. The chain's CDR3 is CAISDYYGYEQYF. In DNA form, the CDR3 reads TGTGCCATCAGTGATTATTACGGCTACGAGCAGTACTTC.

V gene TRBV27 combines with J gene TRBJ2-1; 12 bases fit TRBD1. This CDR3 is built from 15 residues. Unmatched junction bases numbered 3, after V lost 6 bases and J lost 3 bases. The germline V gene has CDR1 MNHEY and CDR2 SMNVEV (reference sequence). CDR3 protein: CASRGTGGSYNEQFF. Here the CDR3 DNA reads TGTGCCAGCAGGGGGACAGGGGGCAGCTACAATGAGCAGTTCTTC.

The J gene is TRBJ2-5, the V gene TRBV29-1, with a weak D call TRBD1 (5 bases). The V end was cut by 5 bases, the J end by 1 base, with 11 bases between. The germline CDR1 and CDR2 sequences are SQVTM and ANQGSEA. The CDR3 covers 13 residues. In DNA, the CDR3 is TGCAGCGTTTTCGTCGACAGCCAAGAGACCCAGTACTTC. Translation: CSVFVDSQETQYF.

V and J are TRBV9 and TRBJ2-2; TRBD2 matches at 10 bases. The CDR3 covers 21 residues. Unmatched junction bases numbered 18, after V lost 2 bases and J lost 2 bases. In germline, CDR1 is SGDLS, CDR2 YYNGEE. The CDR3 is CASSVGIFLAGGEINTGELFF. The CDR3 bases are TGTGCCAGCAGCGTCGGGATCTTCTTAGCGGGGGGCGAAATTAACACCGGGGAGCTGTTTTTT.

This clone has only a few counts. The chain is built from TRBV27 and TRBJ2-2; D gene uncertain. The CDR3 covers 13 residues. Trimming shortened V by 6 bases and J by 2 bases, and 7 bases separated the two germline ends. Germline loops: CDR1 MNHEY, CDR2 SMNVEV (reference sequence). The CDR3 sequence is CASSYINTGELFF. DNA of the CDR3: TGTGCCAGCAGCTATATAAACACCGGGGAGCTGTTTTTT.

The V gene is TRBV6-6, the J gene TRBJ1-2; 7 bases fit TRBD1. This CDR3 contains 14 residues. The V gene end was trimmed by 4 bases and the J gene end by 4 bases; junction bases not matched to a gene: 6. The germline V gene encodes CDR1 MNHNY and CDR2 SVGAGI (reference sequence). CDR3 sequence (DNA): TGTGCCAGCAGTTCGACAGGGTCTAGCTATGGCTACACCTTC. Its translation: CASSSTGSSYGYTF.

The genes are TRBV27 and TRBJ2-3, with 7 bases that match TRBD2. The V segment lost 5 bases and the J segment 2 bases; nucleotides outside the gene matches: 1. The CDR3 is made up of 13 amino acids. CDR1 is MNHEY and CDR2 is SMNVEV in the germline V gene (reference sequence). The CDR3, as DNA: TGTGCCAGCAGTGGGGACTACACAGATACGCAGTATTTT. This translates into CASSGDYTDTQYF.

The rearrangement uses TRBV7-2 and TRBJ1-2; 7 bases map to TRBD1. This CDR3 spans 15 amino acids. Trimming took 2 bases from V and 0 from J; bases not matched to a gene: 3. Per germline, CDR1 SGHTA and CDR2 FQGNSA. The CDR3 spells CASSLPQGANYGYTF. The CDR3 region has the DNA TGTGCCAGCAGCTTACCCCAGGGGGCTAACTATGGCTACACCTTC.

The rearrangement joins TRBV9 to TRBJ2-3; 8 bases are shared with TRBD2. Losses at the gene ends were 0 bases for V and 3 bases for J; bases not matched to a gene: 3. The germline CDR1 and CDR2 sequences are SGDLS and YYNGEE. The CDR3 runs to 15 residues. This CDR3 reads CASSVGSGGTDTQYF. The CDR3 nucleotides read TGTGCCAGCAGCGTAGGGTCGGGGGGGACAGATACGCAGTATTTT.

Only one count was recorded for this clone. The chain combines TRBV5-1 with TRBJ1-6; TRBD1 might be the D (5 bases). From germline, CDR1 is SGHRS and CDR2 YFSETQ. CDR3 length equals 16 residues. V shed 0 bases and J shed 2 bases, with 9 bases lying between them. The CDR3 DNA is TGCGCCAGCAGCTTGGATGGGGGGGCCTATAATTCACCCCTCCACTTT. Protein sequence: CASSLDGGAYNSPLHF.

The V gene is TRBV7-2, the J gene TRBJ1-2; D gene uncertain. Trimming left V 5 bases short and J 2 bases short, with 9 bases between. Germline V gene data show CDR1 as SGHTA and CDR2 as FQGNSA. This CDR3 comprises 13 residues. CDR3 residues: CASSPDKNYGYTF. CDR3 DNA: TGTGCCAGCAGCCCTGACAAGAACTATGGCTACACCTTC.

The sample holds a few counts of this clone. The chain recombines TRBV6-5 with TRBJ2-7, with TRBD2 identical over 7 bases. Germline CDR1 reads MNHEY; CDR2 reads SVGAGI. The V and J ends lost 7 bases and 0 bases, in that order; junction bases with no gene match: 9. The CDR3 spans 15 residues. The CDR3 loop is CASTEKGGSSYEQYF. CDR3 bases: TGTGCCAGCACCGAAAAGGGCGGGAGCTCCTACGAGCAGTACTTC.

The chain employs TRBV4-1 and TRBJ2-7; the match to TRBD1 covers 9 bases. Unmatched junction bases numbered 8, after V lost 5 bases and J lost 6 bases. The length of the CDR3 is 14 residues. Looked up from germline, CDR1 is MGHRA and CDR2 is YSYEKL. The CDR3 nucleotides read TGCGCCAGCAGCTCCCCGACAGGGGGGTCCGAGCAGTACTTC. Translated, it gives CASSSPTGGSEQYF.

V and J are TRBV4-1 and TRBJ1-6; the D is unclear. Trimming stripped 1 base from V and 7 bases from J, with 14 bases between. CDR1 MGHRA and CDR2 YSYEKL come from the germline V gene. This CDR3 contains 16 residues. The CDR3 sequence is CASSQGVSERNSPLHF. CDR3 DNA sequence: TGCGCCAGCAGCCAAGGCGTCAGCGAGAGAAATTCACCCCTCCACTTT.

The chain uses TRBV11-2 and TRBJ1-1; D gene uncertain. Germline-derived CDR1 and CDR2 are SGHAT and FQNNGV. V gave up 3 bases and J gave up 8 bases, with 13 bases separating them. The CDR3 contains 13 residues. DNA of the CDR3: TGTGCCAGCAGCTTTTTTAGCAAAAGAGAAGCTTTCTTT. It encodes CASSFFSKREAFF.

This chain uses TRBV28 with TRBJ1-6; D is possibly TRBD1 (5 bases). Germline V lookup: CDR1 MDHEN, CDR2 SYDVKM. The CDR3 is 16 amino acids. Trimming removed 4 bases from V and 7 bases from J, with 17 bases in between. This chain's CDR3 is CASSSPHGAGNSPLHF. The CDR3 DNA follows: TGTGCCAGCAGTTCCCCCCACGGGGCGGGGAATTCACCCCTCCACTTT.